The 15 T cell receptor beta chains presented below share a single source sample, sequenced in a study of blood T cell repertoires in COVID-19. Sequenced by immunoSEQ multiplex PCR; TCRdb stores in-frame clones only, minus some. The profile shows just over 250,000 clones, 75% to 95% of them singletons. The specimen was peripheral blood. Source of these receptors: a person aged 18 to 35 with COVID-19, enrolled during active disease.

DNA for the CDR3: TGTGCCGGCCGAGGAACTAGCACAGATACGCAGTATTTT. Its translation is CAGRGTSTDTQYF. This rearrangement joins TRBV30 to TRBJ2-3; D uncertain. The length of the CDR3 is 13 residues. Looked up from germline, CDR1 is GTSNPN and CDR2 is SVGIG (reference sequence). With 8 bases removed from V and 0 bases from J, the gap between germline ends came to 12 bases.

This chain joins TRBV2 and TRBJ2-1, with 13 bases aligning to TRBD2. CDR3 length: 17 residues. J lost 5 bases, V lost 4 bases, and 8 bases had no gene match. Germline V gene data show CDR1 as SNHLY and CDR2 as FYNNEI. The CDR3 DNA reads TGTGCCAGCAGTGGACTCGAACTAGCGGGAGGGCACAATGAGCAGTTCTTC. This encodes CASSGLELAGGHNEQFF.

The chain links TRBV7-9 to TRBJ2-7, with 8 bases aligning to TRBD1. The CDR3 has 12 residues. V was pared by 5 bases and J by 3 bases, with 0 bases of the junction left unmatched. CDR1 and CDR2 from the germline V gene are SEHNR and FQNEAQ (reference sequence). The CDR3 bases are TGTGCCAGCAGCGACAGGGGCTACGAGCAGTACTTC. This encodes CASSDRGYEQYF.

The chain combines TRBV27 with TRBJ1-2; tentative D call: TRBD1 (5 bases). There are 16 residues in the CDR3. Germline CDR1 is MNHEY and CDR2 is SMNVEV (reference sequence). The V end lost 0 bases, the J end lost 0 bases, and 11 bases lay between the germline ends. The DNA of the CDR3 is TGTGCCAGCAGTTTATCTTTCGCAGGGCCTAACTATGGCTACACCTTC. Encoded protein: CASSLSFAGPNYGYTF.

The V call is TRBV25-1, the J call TRBJ1-4; 8 nucleotides match TRBD1. Germline V gene lookup returns CDR1 MGHDK and CDR2 SYGVNS. This CDR3 has 13 residues. The J segment lost 8 bases and the V segment lost 4 bases, leaving 3 bases of the junction unmatched. CDR3 in amino acids: CASSAGGAEKLFF. DNA for the CDR3: TGTGCCAGCAGTGCAGGGGGCGCAGAAAAACTGTTTTTT.

The chain couples TRBV5-1 to TRBJ2-2; 11 bases are a match to TRBD1. The CDR3 is 15 amino acids. Germline V gene sequence: CDR1 SGHRS, CDR2 YFSETQ. V was clipped by 4 bases and J by 6 bases; unmatched bases: 5. CDR3 loop: CASSPGTGGSGELFF. The DNA for the CDR3 is TGCGCCAGCAGCCCAGGGACAGGGGGGTCCGGGGAGCTGTTTTTT.

The chain carries TRBV7-9 and TRBJ2-1, with TRBD2 identical over 8 bases. Germline loops: CDR1 SEHNR, CDR2 FQNEAQ (reference sequence). J lost 8 bases, V lost 5 bases, and 14 bases had no gene match. The CDR3 covers 16 residues. This CDR3 is CASSPRLAKGFYEQFF. CDR3 coding DNA: TGTGCCAGCAGCCCAAGACTAGCGAAAGGCTTTTATGAGCAGTTCTTC.

This chain uses TRBV7-6 with TRBJ2-3, with 9 bases aligning to TRBD2. CDR3 length: 16 amino acids. V lost 5 bases and J lost 2; bases outside the gene matches: 8. The germline V gene encodes CDR1 SGHVS and CDR2 FNYEAQ. The CDR3 reads CASSALSGSNTDTQYF. CDR3 DNA: TGTGCCAGCAGCGCCCTTAGCGGGAGTAACACAGATACGCAGTATTTT.

The chain is built from TRBV5-1 and TRBJ1-1, with D perhaps matching TRBD1 (5 bases). V dropped 4 bases and J dropped 1 base, with 14 bases sitting between them. There are 15 residues in the CDR3. Germline V gene data show CDR1 as SGHRS and CDR2 as YFSETQ. The CDR3 protein is CASSADLTGNTEAFF. Here the CDR3 DNA reads TGCGCCAGCAGCGCCGACCTAACAGGGAACACTGAAGCTTTCTTT.

This chain connects TRBV27 to TRBJ2-3; possibly TRBD2 for D (6 bases). The V end was cut by 3 bases, the J end by 1 base, with 14 bases between. This CDR3 comprises 16 residues. CDR1 and CDR2 (germline): MNHEY, SMNVEV (reference sequence). As DNA, the CDR3 is TGTGCCAGCAGTTTCCTAGCGTTGCTACGCACAGATACGCAGTATTTT. As protein: CASSFLALLRTDTQYF.

The chain combines TRBV28 with TRBJ2-1; 9 bases are a match to TRBD2. V dropped 5 bases and J dropped 7; count of bases not matched to a gene: 9. The CDR3 sequence is 15 residues long. Per germline, CDR1 MDHEN and CDR2 SYDVKM. The CDR3 loop is CASSPEREVGNEQFF. CDR3 DNA sequence: TGTGCCAGCAGTCCTGAGCGGGAGGTCGGAAATGAGCAGTTCTTC.

The rearrangement joins TRBV4-1 to TRBJ2-2; TRBD1 aligns across 9 bases. The length of the CDR3 is 17 residues. Trimming removed 3 bases from V and 7 bases from J; junction bases left unmatched: 12. In germline, CDR1 is MGHRA, CDR2 YSYEKL. Here the CDR3 reads CASSQSPGTGSGGELFF. The CDR3 region has the DNA TGCGCCAGCAGCCAGAGTCCCGGGACAGGGTCAGGCGGGGAGCTGTTTTTT.

V and J are TRBV5-1 and TRBJ1-2; D perhaps matches TRBD1 (5 bases). The germline gives CDR1 SGHRS, CDR2 YFSETQ. The CDR3 totals 14 residues. V lost 0 bases, J lost 1 base, and 7 bases lay in between. CDR3 protein: CASSLGGGNYGYTF. The CDR3 coding sequence is TGCGCCAGCAGCTTGGGGGGCGGTAACTATGGCTACACCTTC.

This chain joins TRBV6-5 and TRBJ2-2; 10 positions agree with TRBD2. CDR3 length: 16 amino acids. The J segment lost 3 bases and the V segment lost 0 bases, leaving 1 base of the junction unmatched. CDR1 and CDR2 from the germline V gene are MNHEY and SVGAGI. This CDR3 reads CASSYSTSGDTGELFF. Written as DNA, the CDR3 is TGTGCCAGCAGTTACTCTACTAGCGGGGACACCGGGGAGCTGTTTTTT.

The chain uses TRBV10-2 and TRBJ2-1; D is possibly TRBD2 (6 bases). The germline V and J ends were trimmed by 7 bases and 9 bases, with 13 bases remaining between them. This CDR3 region has 12 residues. CDR1 is WSHSY, CDR2 SAAADI, per germline. The CDR3 DNA sequence: TGCGCCAGCACTCCCCCCGGGGGTGAGCAGTTCTTC. Protein: CASTPPGGEQFF.